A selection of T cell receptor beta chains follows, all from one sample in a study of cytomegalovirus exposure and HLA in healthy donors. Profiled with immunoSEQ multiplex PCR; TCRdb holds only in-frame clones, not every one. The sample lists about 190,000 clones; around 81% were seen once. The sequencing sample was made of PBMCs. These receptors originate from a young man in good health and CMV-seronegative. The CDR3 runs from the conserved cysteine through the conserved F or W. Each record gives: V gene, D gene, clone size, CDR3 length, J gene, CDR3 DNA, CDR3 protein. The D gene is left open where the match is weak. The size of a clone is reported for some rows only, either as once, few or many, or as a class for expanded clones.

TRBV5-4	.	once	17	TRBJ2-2	TGTGCCAGCAGCTTACTGACTAGATTGGACCACCCCGGGGAGCTGTTTTTT	CASSLLTRLDHPGELFF
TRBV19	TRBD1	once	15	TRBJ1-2	TGTGCCAGTAGTAGCCTAATCACAGGGGGTAGCGGCTACACCTTC	CASSSLITGGSGYTF
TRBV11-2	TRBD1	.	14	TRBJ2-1	TGTGCCAGCAGCTTCGACAGGGTGGGTAATGAGCAGTTCTTC	CASSFDRVGNEQFF
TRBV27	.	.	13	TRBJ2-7	TGTGCCAGCAGTCCCTCGAGCTCCTACGAGCAGTACTTC	CASSPSSSYEQYF
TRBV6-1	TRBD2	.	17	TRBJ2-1	TGTGCCAGCAGTGTACTCGGGACTAGCGGGAGAAGAGGGGAGCAGTTCTTC	CASSVLGTSGRRGEQFF
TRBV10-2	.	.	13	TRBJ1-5	TGCGCCAGCACCCCCGGGGCGGGGAGACCCCAGCATTTT	CASTPGAGRPQHF
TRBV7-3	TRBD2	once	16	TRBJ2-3	TGTGCCAGCAGCTTAGGCGGGAGGGGGGGCACAGATACGCAGTATTTT	CASSLGGRGGTDTQYF
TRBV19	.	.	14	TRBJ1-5	TGTGCCAGTAGTATGCGGACAGGCAATCAGCCCCAGCATTTT	CASSMRTGNQPQHF
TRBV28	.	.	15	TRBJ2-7	TGTGCCAGCAGCCCGAGACAGACGAGGATATACGAGCAGTACTTC	CASSPRQTRIYEQYF
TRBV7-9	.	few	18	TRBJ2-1	TGTGCCACCACGGTAGGGGGGGGTCTCCGTTCCTTGGGGAATGAGCAGTTCTTC	CATTVGGGLRSLGNEQFF
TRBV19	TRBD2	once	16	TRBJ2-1	TGTGCCAGTAGTATTCTAGCGGGAGTATCCTACAATGAGCAGTTCTTC	CASSILAGVSYNEQFF
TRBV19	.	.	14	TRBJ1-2	TGTGCCAGTAGTCCCCAGACAGACTACTATGGCTACACCTTC	CASSPQTDYYGYTF
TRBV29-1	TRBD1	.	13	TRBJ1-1	TGCAGCGTCGGGACAGGCTTGAACACTGAAGCTTTCTTT	CSVGTGLNTEAFF
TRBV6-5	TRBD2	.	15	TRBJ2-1	TGTGCCAGCAAATCGGCACTAGCGGGAGTCAATGAGCAGTTCTTC	CASKSALAGVNEQFF
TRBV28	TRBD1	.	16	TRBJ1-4	TGTGCCAGCAGCCTCCAGGGGGCGTCCACTAATGAAAAACTGTTTTTT	CASSLQGASTNEKLFF
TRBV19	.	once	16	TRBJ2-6	TGTGCCAGTAGTATATCCCGGTCATTCGGGGCCAACGTCCTGACTTTC	CASSISRSFGANVLTF
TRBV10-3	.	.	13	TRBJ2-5	TGTGCCATCAGTGAGCGGGGCCAAGAGACCCAGTACTTC	CAISERGQETQYF
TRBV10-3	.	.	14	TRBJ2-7	TGTGCCATCAGTAACCCGGGAGAGGCATACGAGCAGTACTTC	CAISNPGEAYEQYF
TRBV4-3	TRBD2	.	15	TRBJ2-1	TGCGCCAGCAGCCAGGCGGCTAGCGGGAATGGTGAGCAGTTCTTC	CASSQAASGNGEQFF
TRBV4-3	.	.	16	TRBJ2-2	TGCGCCAGCAGCCCGCAGGCTAGACAGTACACCGGGGAGCTGTTTTTT	CASSPQARQYTGELFF
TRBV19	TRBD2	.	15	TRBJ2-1	TGTGCCAGTAGTGGCAGGACTAGTTCCTACAATGAGCAGTTCTTC	CASSGRTSSYNEQFF
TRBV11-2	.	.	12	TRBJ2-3	TGTGCCAGCAGCTTAAATCTAGATACGCAGTATTTT	CASSLNLDTQYF
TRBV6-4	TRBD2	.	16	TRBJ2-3	TGTGCCAGCAGTAAACCTAGCGGGAGATTGTTAGATACGCAGTATTTT	CASSKPSGRLLDTQYF
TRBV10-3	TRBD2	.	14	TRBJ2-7	TGTGCCATCAGTCCTAGCGGGGGGAGCCACGAGCAGTACTTC	CAISPSGGSHEQYF
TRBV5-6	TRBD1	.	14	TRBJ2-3	TGTGCCAGCAGCTTGGACAGGGGGAGAGATACGCAGTATTTT	CASSLDRGRDTQYF
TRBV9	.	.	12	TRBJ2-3	TGTGCCAGCAGCGTTACGGGAGATACGCAGTATTTT	CASSVTGDTQYF
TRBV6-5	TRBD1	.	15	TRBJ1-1	TGTGCCAGCAGTTACGCAACAGGGGGCATTGGTGAAGCTTTCTTT	CASSYATGGIGEAFF
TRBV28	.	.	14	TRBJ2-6	TGTGCCAGCAGTCCCGGGGGTGGGGCCAACGTCCTGACTTTC	CASSPGGGANVLTF
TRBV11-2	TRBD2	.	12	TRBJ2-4	TGTGCCGGCCGGGGGGAAGCGGACATTCAGTACTTC	CAGRGEADIQYF
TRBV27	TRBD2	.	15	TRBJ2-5	TGTGCCAGCAGTTTACGGCTAGCGGGGAGAGAGACCCAGTACTTC	CASSLRLAGRETQYF
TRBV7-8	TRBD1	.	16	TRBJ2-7	TGTGCCAGCAGCCCCCCCCGGGGACAGGAACCATACGAGCAGTACTTC	CASSPPRGQEPYEQYF
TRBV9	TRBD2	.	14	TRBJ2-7	TGTGCCAGCAGCGTCGGAGCGGGGGGGCCCGAGCAGTACTTC	CASSVGAGGPEQYF
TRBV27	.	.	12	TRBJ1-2	TGTGCCAGCAGTGACAGTAACTATGGCTACACCTTC	CASSDSNYGYTF
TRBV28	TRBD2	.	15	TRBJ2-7	TGTGCCAGCAGTTTTTCGCTAGCGGGAGCCCTGTCGTGGTACTTC	CASSFSLAGALSWYF
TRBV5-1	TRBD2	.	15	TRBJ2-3	TGCGCCAGCAGCACGGGACTAGCGGTGGGGGATACGCAGTATTTT	CASSTGLAVGDTQYF